This T cell receptor (beta chain) was profiled in a study of blood T cells in healthy people across ages. Then a second PCR, running about 6 to 11 cycles, was carried out with a sample-barcoded 5' primer and a J-beta primer mix. Each cDNA was tagged by a template-switch adaptor containing 12 random nucleotides. TCRdb re-called the 5' RACE reads through MiXCR, storing one row per CDR3 protein. The sample holds about 1.4 million distinct CDR3 sequences, approximately 59% seen once. Germline V gene lookup returns CDR1 MNHEY and CDR2 SMNVEV (reference sequence). V was shortened by 6 bases and J by 6 bases, with 16 bases between the two germline ends. The CDR3 is made up of 14 amino acids.

V and J are TRBV27 and TRBJ2-3, with TRBD1 as a possible D gene (5 bases). The clonotype originates from a man aged 18 to 30 in good health. Sequences were obtained from blood. The CDR3 bases are TGTGCCAGCAGCCTCGATGACAGTCGTGATACGCAGTATTTT. It encodes CASSLDDSRDTQYF.